Listed below are T cell receptor beta chains from one sample, sequenced in a study of Tregs in tolerant kidney transplant recipients. Sequencing was performed with immunoSEQ multiplex PCR; in TCRdb, only in-frame clones are kept and a portion is missing. In the table there are approximately 66,000 clones, 75% to 90% of which are singletons. The sequencing used Tregs from blood, collected before the transplant. The receptor source for this set is a human donor who received a combined kidney and bone marrow transplant. Each CDR3 is given with its conserved first and last residue. Fields, in order: clone size, V gene, J gene, D gene, CDR3 protein, CDR3 DNA. D genes are given only for firm matches. Clone size is not always given. Where it is, it says once, few, many or a class for expanded clones.

>NA|TRBV5-6|TRBJ1-1|NA
CASSFRGGEAFF
TGTGCCAGCAGCTTCCGGGGCGGTGAAGCTTTCTTT
>NA|TRBV6-1|TRBJ2-3|TRBD2
CASRIAGAADTQYF
TGTGCCAGCAGAATAGCGGGAGCGGCAGATACGCAGTATTTT
>NA|TRBV5-4|TRBJ2-3|NA
CASSLQGLTDTQYF
TGTGCCAGCAGCTTGCAGGGGCTCACAGATACGCAGTATTTT
>NA|TRBV6-1|TRBJ1-2|NA
CASSYNYGYTF
TGTGCCAGCAGTTATAACTATGGCTACACCTTC
>NA|TRBV30|TRBJ2-3|TRBD2
CAWSVPKRGVDTQYF
TGTGCCTGGAGTGTGCCGAAGCGGGGAGTGGATACGCAGTATTTT
>NA|TRBV6-1|TRBJ2-1|TRBD1
CASLIRVGGHEQFF
TGTGCCAGCCTCATCAGGGTAGGGGGCCATGAGCAGTTCTTC
>NA|TRBV7-2|TRBJ2-3|NA
CASSPGGLAGTDTQYF
TGTGCCAGCAGCCCCGGGGGGCTAGCCGGCACAGATACGCAGTATTTT
>NA|TRBV27|TRBJ2-6|NA
CASSLVRGPGANVLTF
TGTGCCAGCAGTTTAGTCAGGGGACCCGGGGCCAACGTCCTGACTTTC
>few|TRBV5-8|TRBJ1-4|TRBD1
CASSRRQGATNEKLFF
TGTGCCAGCAGCAGAAGACAGGGGGCAACTAATGAAAAACTGTTTTTT
>NA|TRBV10-2|TRBJ2-7|TRBD2
CASSRLAGEVYEQYF
TGCGCCAGCAGCCGCCTAGCGGGAGAAGTCTACGAGCAGTACTTC
>NA|TRBV4-1|TRBJ2-1|NA
CASSLSRGGEQFF
TGCGCCAGCAGCCTTTCCAGGGGCGGTGAGCAGTTCTTC
>NA|TRBV2|TRBJ2-3|NA
CASSDRLDTQYF
TGTGCCAGCAGTGATCGGTTAGATACGCAGTATTTT
>NA|TRBV6-4|TRBJ1-5|NA
CASSDSVKNTGQPQHF
TGTGCCAGCAGTGACTCGGTGAAGAACACGGGTCAGCCCCAGCATTTT
>NA|TRBV4-2|TRBJ2-7|TRBD2
CASSQGPASGGYEQYF
TGTGCCAGCAGCCAAGGTCCAGCTAGCGGGGGCTACGAGCAGTACTTC
>few|TRBV19|TRBJ2-7|TRBD1
CASSGTEEYEQYF
TGTGCCAGCTCCGGGACAGAAGAGTACGAGCAGTACTTC
>once|TRBV6-5|TRBJ2-3|NA
CGSGLSTDTQYF
TGTGGAAGCGGGCTTAGCACAGATACGCAGTATTTT
>NA|TRBV11-2|TRBJ2-3|TRBD2
CASCLPSGGTDTQYF
TGTGCCAGCTGCTTACCTAGCGGGGGCACAGATACGCAGTATTTT
>NA|TRBV6-5|TRBJ1-2|NA
CASSYGGWDSNYGYTF
TGTGCCAGCAGTTACGGAGGATGGGATTCTAACTATGGCTACACCTTC
>NA|TRBV27|TRBJ2-3|TRBD2
CASSRLSGGYTDTQYF
TGTGCCAGCAGCCGCCTAAGCGGGGGCTACACAGATACGCAGTATTTT
>few|TRBV5-5|TRBJ1-1|NA
CASHTLNTEAFF
TGTGCCAGCCACACTCTGAACACTGAAGCTTTCTTT
>NA|TRBV4-1|TRBJ2-6|NA
CASSPRGSGANVLTF
TGCGCCAGCAGCCCAAGGGGTAGCGGGGCCAACGTCCTGACTTTC
>NA|TRBV11-3|TRBJ2-1|NA
CASSLAGGPYSEQFF
TGTGCCAGCAGCTTAGCGGGGGGCCCTTACAGTGAGCAGTTCTTC
>NA|TRBV19|TRBJ1-1|NA
CASSIPWEGSGTEAFF
TGTGCCAGTAGTATCCCCTGGGAGGGGTCAGGCACTGAAGCTTTCTTT
>few|TRBV5-1|TRBJ2-1|TRBD2
CASSRGTSGGTVDEQFF
TGCGCCAGCAGTCGCGGGACTAGCGGCGGGACAGTCGATGAGCAGTTCTTC
>NA|TRBV7-2|TRBJ2-7|TRBD2
CASRTGLAGVYEQYF
TGTGCCAGCAGGACGGGGCTAGCGGGGGTCTACGAGCAGTACTTC
>once|TRBV5-1|TRBJ1-1|TRBD1
CASAQGAHTEAFF
TGCGCCAGCGCCCAGGGGGCCCACACTGAAGCTTTCTTT
>NA|TRBV2|TRBJ1-2|TRBD1
CASRDRGLGDGYTF
TGTGCCAGCAGAGACAGGGGGCTGGGAGATGGCTACACCTTC
>NA|TRBV19|TRBJ1-6|NA
CASSIYRVGDSPLHF
TGTGCCAGTAGTATCTACAGGGTTGGGGATTCACCCCTCCACTTT
>NA|TRBV29-1|TRBJ1-4|NA
CSAGRPNEKLFF
TGCAGCGCGGGACGGCCTAATGAAAAACTGTTTTTT
>NA|TRBV7-9|TRBJ2-7|NA
CASSSRGGYEQYF
TGTGCCAGCAGCTCCAGGGGTGGGTACGAGCAGTACTTC
>NA|TRBV11-3|TRBJ2-3|TRBD1
CASSLRSGGSTDTQYF
TGTGCCAGCAGCTTGCGGTCAGGGGGAAGCACAGATACGCAGTATTTT
>NA|TRBV6-4|TRBJ2-1|TRBD2
CASSGLRGDEQFF
TGTGCCAGCAGTGGCCTCCGGGGGGATGAGCAGTTCTTC
>NA|TRBV27|TRBJ1-6|TRBD1
CASSLTGKNSPLHF
TGTGCCAGCAGTTTGACAGGGAAGAATTCACCCCTCCACTTT
>NA|TRBV23-1|TRBJ1-1|NA
CASSHHRRQERDTHGWVGAFF
TGCGCCAGCAGTCACCACCGGAGACAGGAGCGCGACACCCACGGTTGGGTGGGGGCTTTCTTT
>NA|TRBV28|TRBJ2-1|TRBD2
CASILGPGTSGNNEQFF
TGTGCCAGCATCCTGGGACCTGGGACTAGCGGCAACAATGAGCAGTTCTTC
>NA|TRBV19|TRBJ1-4|NA
CASEREKLFF
TGTGCCAGCGAACGTGAAAAACTGTTTTTT
>NA|TRBV4-2|TRBJ2-2|TRBD1
CASSEGQGYTGELFF
TGTGCCAGCAGCGAGGGACAGGGGTACACCGGGGAGCTGTTTTTT
>NA|TRBV19|TRBJ2-5|TRBD1
CASSWAGGAETQYF
TGTGCCAGTAGTTGGGCAGGGGGAGCGGAGACCCAGTACTTC
>NA|TRBV29-1|TRBJ2-5|TRBD2
CSGGLAGDLQETQYF
TGCAGCGGGGGACTAGCGGGGGACCTACAAGAGACCCAGTACTTC
>NA|TRBV11-3|TRBJ2-5|NA
CASRRTDRSQETQYF
TGTGCCAGCAGACGGACAGACCGCTCCCAAGAGACCCAGTACTTC
>once|TRBV19|TRBJ2-2|NA
CASSPRDARRGAGELFF
TGTGCCAGTTCGCCCCGGGACGCCCGTCGAGGGGCCGGGGAGCTGTTTTTT
>NA|TRBV10-3|TRBJ1-1|NA
CAISESTLFGRGRMNTEAFF
TGTGCCATCAGTGAGTCGACTCTCTTCGGGAGGGGCCGCATGAACACTGAAGCTTTCTTT
>NA|TRBV5-5|TRBJ1-5|NA
CASSLAAFAGHQPQHF
TGTGCCAGCAGCTTGGCCGCCTTTGCGGGCCATCAGCCCCAGCATTTT
>NA|TRBV5-4|TRBJ2-7|TRBD1
CASSPRDGTGPSYEQYF
TGTGCCAGCAGCCCGAGAGACGGGACAGGCCCCTCCTACGAGCAGTACTTC
>NA|TRBV5-1|TRBJ2-7|TRBD2
CASSLASGGPAYEQYF
TGCGCCAGCAGCTTGGCCAGCGGGGGGCCCGCCTACGAGCAGTACTTC
>NA|TRBV7-2|TRBJ2-5|TRBD2
CASSSSGGGRETQYF
TGTGCCAGCAGCTCCTCCGGGGGGGGACGGGAGACCCAGTACTTC
>NA|TRBV5-1|TRBJ2-7|NA
CASSLGGLKGEQYF
TGTGCCAGCAGCTTGGGGGGCCTCAAAGGCGAGCAGTACTTC
>NA|TRBV19|TRBJ1-1|NA
CASSTYGMFGTTNTEAFF
TGTGCCAGTAGTACCTATGGGATGTTCGGAACCACGAACACTGAAGCTTTCTTT